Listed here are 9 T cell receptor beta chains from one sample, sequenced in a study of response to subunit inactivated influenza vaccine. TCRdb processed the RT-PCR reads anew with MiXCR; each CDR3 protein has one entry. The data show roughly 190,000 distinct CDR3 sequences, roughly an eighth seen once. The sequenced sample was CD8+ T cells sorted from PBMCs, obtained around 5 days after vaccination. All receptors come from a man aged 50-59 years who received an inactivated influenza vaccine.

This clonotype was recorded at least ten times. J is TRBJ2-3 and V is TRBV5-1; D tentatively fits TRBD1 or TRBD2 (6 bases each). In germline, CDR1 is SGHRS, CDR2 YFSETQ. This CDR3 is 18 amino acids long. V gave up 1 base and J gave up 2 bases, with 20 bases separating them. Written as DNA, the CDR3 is TGCGCCAGCAGCTTGACGTGGGGGGCTAGCAGATACACAGATACGCAGTATTTT. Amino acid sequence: CASSLTWGASRYTDTQYF. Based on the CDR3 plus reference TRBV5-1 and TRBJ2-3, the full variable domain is KAGVTQTPRYLIKTRGQQVTLSCSPISGHRSVSWYQQTPGQGLQFLFEYFSETQRNKGNFPGRFSGRQFSNSRSEMNVSTLELGDSALYLCASSLTWGASRYTDTQYFGPGTRLTVL.

CDR3 sequence reads: CASSDTENYGYTF. The CDR3 nucleotides are TGTGCCAGCAGTGATACGGAGAACTATGGCTACACCTTC. V and J are TRBV25-1 and TRBJ1-2, with no clear D. Looked up from germline, CDR1 is MGHDK and CDR2 is SYGVNS. Trimming cost V 3 bases and J 2 bases, with 7 bases left between them. The CDR3 runs to 13 residues.

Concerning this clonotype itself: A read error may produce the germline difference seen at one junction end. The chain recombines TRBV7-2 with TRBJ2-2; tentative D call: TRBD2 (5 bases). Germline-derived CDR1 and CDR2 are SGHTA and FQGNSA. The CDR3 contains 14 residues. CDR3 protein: CASSLEANTGELYF. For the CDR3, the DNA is TGTGCCAGCAGCTTAGAGGCGAACACCGGGGAGCTGTATTTT.

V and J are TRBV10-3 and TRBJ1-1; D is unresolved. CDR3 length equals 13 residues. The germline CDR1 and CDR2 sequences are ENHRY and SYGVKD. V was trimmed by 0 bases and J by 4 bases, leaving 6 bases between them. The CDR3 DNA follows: TGTGCCATCAGTGAGTCGAGTGGCACTGAAGCTTTCTTT. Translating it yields CAISESSGTEAFF.

The CDR3 DNA sequence: TGTGCCAGCAGCACCCAAGCGGGAGGGGAACACTACGAGCAGTACTTC. Translating gives CASSTQAGGEHYEQYF. The chain employs TRBV7-9 and TRBJ2-7; 10 bases are shared with TRBD2. CDR1 is SEHNR, CDR2 FQNEAQ, per germline (reference sequence). Trimming removed 5 bases from V and 3 bases from J; junction bases left unmatched: 10. The CDR3 runs 16 residues.

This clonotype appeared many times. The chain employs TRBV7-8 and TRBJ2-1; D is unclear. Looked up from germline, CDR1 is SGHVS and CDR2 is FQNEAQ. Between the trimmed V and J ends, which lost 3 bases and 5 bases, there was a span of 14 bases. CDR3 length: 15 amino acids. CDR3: CASSFRSSRDNEQFF. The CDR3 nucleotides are TGTGCCAGCAGCTTTAGAAGCTCGCGTGACAATGAGCAGTTCTTC. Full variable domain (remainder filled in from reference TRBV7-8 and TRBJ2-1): GAGVSQSPRYKVAKRGQDVALRCDPISGHVSLFWYQQALGQGPEFLTYFQNEAQLDKSGLPSDRFFAERPEGSVSTLKIQRTQQEDSAVYLCASSFRSSRDNEQFFGPGTRLTVL.

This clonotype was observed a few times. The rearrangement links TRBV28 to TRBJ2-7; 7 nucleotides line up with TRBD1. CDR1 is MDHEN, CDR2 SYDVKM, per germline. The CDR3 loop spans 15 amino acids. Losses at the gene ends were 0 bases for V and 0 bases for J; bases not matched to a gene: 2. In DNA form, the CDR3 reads TGTGCCAGCAGTTTATGGACAGGGAGCTCCTACGAGCAGTACTTC. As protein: CASSLWTGSSYEQYF.

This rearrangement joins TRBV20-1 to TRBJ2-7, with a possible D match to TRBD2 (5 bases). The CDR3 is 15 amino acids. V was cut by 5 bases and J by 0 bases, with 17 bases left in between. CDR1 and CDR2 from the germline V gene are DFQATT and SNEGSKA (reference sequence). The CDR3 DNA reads TGCAGTGCTCTGAGCTCAGCGGAGAGCTCCTACGAGCAGTACTTC. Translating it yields CSALSSAESSYEQYF.

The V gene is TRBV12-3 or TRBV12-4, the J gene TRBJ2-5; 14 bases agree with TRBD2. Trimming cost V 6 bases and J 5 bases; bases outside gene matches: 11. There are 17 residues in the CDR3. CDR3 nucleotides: TGTGCCAGCAGCACGACTAGCGGGGGGGCAGTTGAGGAGACCCAGTACTTC. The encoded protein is CASSTTSGGAVEETQYF.